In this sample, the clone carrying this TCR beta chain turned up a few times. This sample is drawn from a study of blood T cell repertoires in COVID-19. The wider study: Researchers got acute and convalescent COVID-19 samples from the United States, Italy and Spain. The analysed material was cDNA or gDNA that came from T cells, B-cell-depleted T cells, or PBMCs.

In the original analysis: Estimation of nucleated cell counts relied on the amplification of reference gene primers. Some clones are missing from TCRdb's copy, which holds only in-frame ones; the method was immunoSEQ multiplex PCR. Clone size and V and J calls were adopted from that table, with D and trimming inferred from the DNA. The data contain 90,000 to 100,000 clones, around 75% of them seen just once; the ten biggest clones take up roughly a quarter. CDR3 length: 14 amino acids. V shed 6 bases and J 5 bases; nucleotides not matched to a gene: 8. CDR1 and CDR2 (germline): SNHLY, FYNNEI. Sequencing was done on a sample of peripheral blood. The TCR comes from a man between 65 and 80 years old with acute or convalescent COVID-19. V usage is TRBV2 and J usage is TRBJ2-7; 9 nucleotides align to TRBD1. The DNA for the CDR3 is TGTGCCAGCAGCGTCCGGGACAGGGTTCACGAGCAGTACTTC. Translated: CASSVRDRVHEQYF.